The 13 T cell receptor beta chains reported below all come from one sample, sequenced in a study of T cell responses to AZD1222 COVID-19 vaccine. Only in-frame clones appear in the TCRdb table, and some are missing; sequencing was by immunoSEQ multiplex PCR. The profile covers approximately 77,000 clones, with roughly 90% appearing a single time and 4.7% taken by the ten largest. The material was peripheral blood, obtained 28 days after the second AZD1222 dose. Source of these receptors: an adult who received the AZD1222 COVID-19 vaccine.

This chain joins TRBV5-1 and TRBJ2-1; TRBD2 agrees at 10 bases. Germline V gene lookup returns CDR1 SGHRS and CDR2 YFSETQ. Germline trimming cut 0 bases from V and 9 bases from J; bases unmatched to any gene: 6. CDR3 length equals 15 residues. The CDR3 protein is CASSLGLAGVIEQFF. CDR3 nucleotides: TGCGCCAGCAGCTTGGGGCTAGCGGGAGTCATTGAGCAGTTCTTC.

V usage is TRBV27 and J usage is TRBJ2-7; D may be TRBD1 or TRBD2 (6 bases each). The V gene's germline CDR1 is MNHEY and CDR2 SMNVEV (reference sequence). V was cut by 7 bases and J by 3 bases, with 19 bases left in between. The CDR3 runs to 15 residues. CDR3 sequence (DNA): TGTGCCAGCAAGGCGGGACACAGATTGAGCTACGAGCAGTACTTC. This gives the protein CASKAGHRLSYEQYF.

V usage is TRBV4-1 and J usage is TRBJ1-5; tentatively, D is TRBD1 (6 bases). CDR1 MGHRA and CDR2 YSYEKL come from the germline V gene. This CDR3 is 15 amino acids long. The germline V and J ends were trimmed by 1 base and 5 bases, with 12 bases remaining between them. The CDR3 DNA sequence: TGCGCCAGCAGCCAAGGACAGGAACTTTATCAGCCCCAGCATTTT. This encodes CASSQGQELYQPQHF.

Only a few counts were recorded for this clone. The DNA of the CDR3 is TGTGCCAGCAGTTACCAGGGGGACTATGGCTACACCTTC. Translating it yields CASSYQGDYGYTF. The chain is built from TRBV6-5 and TRBJ1-2; TRBD1 matches 7 bases. Germline values: CDR1 MNHEY, CDR2 SVGAGI. The CDR3 is made up of 13 amino acids. The trim removed 2 bases at V and 3 bases at J, leaving 0 bases unmatched.

The chain joins TRBV9 to TRBJ1-2; no reliable D call. Trimming removed 0 bases at V and 7 bases at J, with 13 bases between. The CDR3 spans 14 residues. In germline, CDR1 is SGDLS, CDR2 YYNGEE. The CDR3 is CASSVEEGFGGYTF. The CDR3 DNA sequence: TGTGCCAGCAGCGTAGAGGAAGGGTTTGGTGGCTACACCTTC. Full variable domain (outside the CDR3, taken from reference TRBV9 and TRBJ1-2): DSGVTQTPKHLITATGQRVTLRCSPRSGDLSVYWYQQSLDQGLQFLIQYYNGEERAKGNILERFSAQQFPDLHSELNLSSLELGDSALYFCASSVEEGFGGYTFGSGTRLTVV.

The V and J genes are TRBV6-6 and TRBJ1-6; D might be TRBD1 (6 bases). With 8 bases removed from V and 0 bases from J, the gap between germline ends came to 11 bases. The germline CDR1 and CDR2 sequences are MNHNY and SVGAGI (reference sequence). The CDR3 is 15 amino acids. CDR3 bases: TGTGCCAGCTCACAGGACAGCTCCTATAATTCACCCCTCCACTTT. It specifies CASSQDSSYNSPLHF.

The V call is TRBV7-9, the J call TRBJ2-3, with D possibly being TRBD1 (5 bases). Germline V gene data show CDR1 as SEHNR and CDR2 as FQNEAQ (reference sequence). Trimming stripped 6 bases from V and 0 bases from J, with 10 bases between. The CDR3 consists of 14 residues. The CDR3 loop is CASSPGLSTDTQYF. DNA for the CDR3: TGTGCCAGCAGTCCAGGGTTAAGCACAGATACGCAGTATTTT. The full variable domain, completed using reference TRBV7-9 and TRBJ2-3, is DTGVSQNPRHKITKRGQNVTFRCDPISEHNRLYWYRQTLGQGPEFLTYFQNEAQLEKSRLLSDRFSAERPKGSFSTLEIQRTEQGDSAMYLCASSPGLSTDTQYFGPGTRLTVL.

V usage is TRBV19 and J usage is TRBJ1-5; D is unclear. Germline V lookup: CDR1 LNHDA, CDR2 SQIVND (reference sequence). The CDR3 is 16 residues long. The germline V and J ends were trimmed by 3 bases and 0 bases, with 12 bases remaining between them. The chain's CDR3 is CASSISAADSNQPQHF. The CDR3 nucleotides read TGTGCCAGTAGTATTTCGGCAGCAGATAGCAATCAGCCCCAGCATTTT.

Only a few counts were recorded for this clone. V and J are TRBV6-2 or TRBV6-3 and TRBJ2-7; 10 bases match TRBD1. V shed 1 base and J 5 bases; nucleotides not matched to a gene: 8. CDR1 and CDR2 (germline): MNHEY, SVGEGT. The CDR3 runs 16 residues. The CDR3 sequence: CASSYWTGTGANEQYF. In DNA form, the CDR3 reads TGTGCCAGCAGTTACTGGACCGGGACAGGGGCAAACGAGCAGTACTTC.

This rearrangement joins TRBV4-1 to TRBJ2-1, with no clear D. The CDR3 sequence is 18 residues long. Germline-derived CDR1 and CDR2 are MGHRA and YSYEKL. V was pared by 0 bases and J by 5 bases, with 20 bases between. The DNA of the CDR3 is TGCGCCAGCAGCCAAGAACGGAGACGAGCCCCTATCCACAATGAGCAGTTCTTC. This gives the protein CASSQERRRAPIHNEQFF.

CDR3 bases: TGTGCCAGCAGCCAAGATTCGGGGGCTCTCTATGGCTACACCTTC. Translation: CASSQDSGALYGYTF. The chain is built from TRBV4-2 and TRBJ1-2; maybe TRBD1 (6 bases). Trimming removed 0 bases from V and 4 bases from J, with 12 bases in between. The CDR3 contains 15 residues. The germline V gene has CDR1 LGHNA and CDR2 YNFKEQ.

The chain joins TRBV10-1 to TRBJ1-6; D not certain. V gave up 0 bases and J gave up 0 bases, with 12 bases separating them. Germline-derived CDR1 and CDR2 are WNHNN and SYGVQD (reference sequence). The CDR3 totals 18 residues. The CDR3 region is CASSESRSRSSYNSPLHF. The CDR3 nucleotides are TGCGCCAGCAGTGAGTCGAGAAGCCGGAGCTCCTATAATTCACCCCTCCACTTT.

The chain recombines TRBV7-6 with TRBJ2-2, with D possibly being TRBD1 (6 bases). The V gene's germline CDR1 is SGHVS and CDR2 FNYEAQ. V was cut by 4 bases and J by 1 base, with 10 bases left in between. The CDR3 length is 15 residues. The CDR3 DNA reads as TGTGCCAGCAGCTCAGTACAGGGGAACACCGGGGAGCTGTTTTTT. Its translation is CASSSVQGNTGELFF.